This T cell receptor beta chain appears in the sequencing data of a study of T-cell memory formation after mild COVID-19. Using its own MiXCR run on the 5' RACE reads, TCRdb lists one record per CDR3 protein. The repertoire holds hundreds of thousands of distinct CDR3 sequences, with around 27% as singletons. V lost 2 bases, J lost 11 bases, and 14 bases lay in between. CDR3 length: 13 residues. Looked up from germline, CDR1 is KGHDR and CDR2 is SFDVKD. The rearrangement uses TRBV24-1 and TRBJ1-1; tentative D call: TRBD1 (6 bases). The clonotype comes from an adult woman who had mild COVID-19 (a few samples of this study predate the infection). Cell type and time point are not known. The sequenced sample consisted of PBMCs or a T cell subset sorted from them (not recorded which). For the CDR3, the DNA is TGTGCCACCAGTGATTCAGGGGAGCTTGGGGCTTTCTTT. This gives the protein CATSDSGELGAFF.